The 2 T cell receptor beta chains listed next were all sequenced from one sample in a study of brain metastases from non-small cell lung cancer. Clones were read by immunoSEQ multiplex PCR, and TCRdb kept only the in-frame ones, dropping some. Of roughly 1,200 clones listed, approximately 81% are singletons. The sequenced sample consisted of tissue from a brain metastasis. These receptors were collected from a donor aged 40 or older with non-small cell lung cancer.

The rearrangement links TRBV5-1 to TRBJ1-2, with D perhaps TRBD1 (6 bases). CDR3 length equals 15 residues. V was cut by 0 bases and J by 5 bases, with 14 bases left in between. CDR1 is SGHRS and CDR2 is YFSETQ in the germline V gene. The CDR3 region has the DNA TGCGCCAGCAGCTTGGGGCTGAACAGGGAATATGGCTACACCTTC. Translation: CASSLGLNREYGYTF.

The chain carries TRBV2 and TRBJ1-1; D unresolved. This CDR3 has 12 residues. CDR1 and CDR2 (germline): SNHLY, FYNNEI. V lost 9 bases, J lost 5 bases, and 13 bases lay in between. CDR3 coding DNA: TGTGCCAGTTTGTATGAGAGGACTGAAGCTTTCTTT. Protein: CASLYERTEAFF. The variable domain in full, completed from reference TRBV2 and TRBJ1-1, reads EPEVTQTPSHQVTQMGQEVILRCVPISNHLYFYWYRQILGQKVEFLVSFYNNEISEKSEIFDDQFSVERPDGSNFTLKIRSTKLEDSAMYFCASLYERTEAFFGQGTRLTVV.